The 4 T cell receptor beta chains below were found in one sample sequenced in a study of cytomegalovirus exposure and HLA in healthy donors. PCR employed 60 Vbeta and 13 Jbeta primers. The table came from immunoSEQ multiplex PCR; TCRdb's copy has only in-frame clones and leaves some out. The sample contains 85,000 to 90,000 clones, more than 80% of which appear only once. Sequences were obtained from PBMCs. The receptors were sampled from a man younger than 35 in good health and CMV-seronegative.

V gene TRBV9 combines with J gene TRBJ2-7; D is unresolved. The germline CDR1 and CDR2 sequences are SGDLS and YYNGEE. V lost 4 bases, J lost 3 bases, and 11 bases lay in between. The CDR3 extends over 13 amino acids. The CDR3: CASSPHSSYEQYF. The CDR3 DNA is TGTGCCAGCAGCCCCCATTCTAGCTACGAGCAGTACTTC.

Written as DNA, the CDR3 is TGTGCCAGCTCACCCCGACAGGCCTACAATGAGCAGTTCTTC. This translates into CASSPRQAYNEQFF. This chain links TRBV18 with TRBJ2-1; maybe TRBD1 (6 bases). V was shortened by 3 bases and J by 2 bases, with 8 bases between the two germline ends. Germline V CDR1 and CDR2: KGHSH, LQKENI. The length of the CDR3 is 14 residues.

This clone appeared a few times. The chain combines TRBV27 with TRBJ1-2, with 8 bases fitting TRBD1. After removal of 10 bases from V and 6 bases from J, the junction contained 7 bases not matched to a gene. The CDR3 is 12 amino acids. Germline V CDR1 and CDR2: MNHEY, SMNVEV (reference sequence). The CDR3 DNA follows: TGTGCCACCCTGGACAGGGTAAATGGCTACACCTTC. Translated, it gives CATLDRVNGYTF.

This clone appeared a single time. This chain joins TRBV5-5 and TRBJ1-1, with D uncertain. The CDR3 loop spans 14 amino acids. V was shortened by 0 bases and J by 3 bases, with 9 bases between the two germline ends. CDR1 SGHKS and CDR2 YYEKEE come from the germline V gene (reference sequence). DNA of the CDR3: TGTGCCAGCAGCTTGGTTTCACGGGACACTGAAGCTTTCTTT. Its translation: CASSLVSRDTEAFF. Combining the CDR3 with reference TRBV5-5 and TRBJ1-1 gives the whole variable domain DAGVTQSPTHLIKTRGQQVTLRCSPISGHKSVSWYQQVLGQGPQFIFQYYEKEERGRGNFPDRFSARQFPNYSSELNVNALLLGDSALYLCASSLVSRDTEAFFGQGTRLTVV.